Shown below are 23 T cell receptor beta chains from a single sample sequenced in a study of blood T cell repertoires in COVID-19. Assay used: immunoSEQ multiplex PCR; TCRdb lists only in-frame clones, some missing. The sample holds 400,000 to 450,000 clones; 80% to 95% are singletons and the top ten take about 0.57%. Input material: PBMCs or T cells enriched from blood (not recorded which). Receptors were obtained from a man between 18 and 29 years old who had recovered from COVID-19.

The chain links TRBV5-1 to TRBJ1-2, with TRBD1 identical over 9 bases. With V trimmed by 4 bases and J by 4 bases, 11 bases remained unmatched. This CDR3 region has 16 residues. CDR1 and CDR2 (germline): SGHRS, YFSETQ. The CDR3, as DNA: TGCGCCAGCAGCGCAAGAGTACAGGGGGCGGGCTATGGCTACACCTTC. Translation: CASSARVQGAGYGYTF.

The CDR3 nucleotides are TGTGCCAGCAGACGCTCGTCCGGGGGGGCCTACGAGCAGTACTTC. Its translation is CASRRSSGGAYEQYF. J is TRBJ2-7 and V is TRBV6-5, with 8 bases aligning to TRBD2. The CDR3 sequence is 15 residues long. Looked up from germline, CDR1 is MNHEY and CDR2 is SVGAGI. The J segment lost 2 bases and the V segment lost 6 bases, leaving 9 bases of the junction unmatched.

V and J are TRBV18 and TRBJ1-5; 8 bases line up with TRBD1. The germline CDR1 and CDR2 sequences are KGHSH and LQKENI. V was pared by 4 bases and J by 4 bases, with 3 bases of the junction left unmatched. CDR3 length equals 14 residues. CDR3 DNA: TGTGCCAGCTCACTCCAGGGGGCGAATCAGCCCCAGCATTTT. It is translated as CASSLQGANQPQHF.

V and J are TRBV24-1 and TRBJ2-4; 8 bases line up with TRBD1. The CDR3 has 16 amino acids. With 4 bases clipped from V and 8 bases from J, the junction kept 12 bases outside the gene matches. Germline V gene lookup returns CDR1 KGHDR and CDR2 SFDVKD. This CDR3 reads CATSDSDRAGWDIQYF. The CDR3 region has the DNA TGTGCCACCAGTGACTCGGACAGGGCAGGCTGGGACATTCAGTACTTC.

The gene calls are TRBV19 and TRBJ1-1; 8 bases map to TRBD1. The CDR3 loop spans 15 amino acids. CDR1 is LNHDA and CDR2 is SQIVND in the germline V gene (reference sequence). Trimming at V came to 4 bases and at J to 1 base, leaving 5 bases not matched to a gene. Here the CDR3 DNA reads TGTGCCAGTAGTAGAGAGGACAGGGAGAACACTGAAGCTTTCTTT. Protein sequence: CASSREDRENTEAFF.

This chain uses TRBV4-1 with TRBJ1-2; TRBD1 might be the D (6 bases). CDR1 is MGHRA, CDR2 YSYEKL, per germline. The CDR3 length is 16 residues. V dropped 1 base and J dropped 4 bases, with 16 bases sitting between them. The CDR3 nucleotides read TGCGCCAGCAGCCAAGGGACGACAACAGGGACCTATGGCTACACCTTC. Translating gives CASSQGTTTGTYGYTF.

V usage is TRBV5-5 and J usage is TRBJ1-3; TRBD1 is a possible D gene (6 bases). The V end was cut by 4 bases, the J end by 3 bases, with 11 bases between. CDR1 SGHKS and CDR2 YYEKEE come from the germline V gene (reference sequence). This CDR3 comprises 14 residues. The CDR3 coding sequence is TGTGCCAGCAGCCCTCGGACAGTTGGAAACACCATATATTTT. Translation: CASSPRTVGNTIYF.

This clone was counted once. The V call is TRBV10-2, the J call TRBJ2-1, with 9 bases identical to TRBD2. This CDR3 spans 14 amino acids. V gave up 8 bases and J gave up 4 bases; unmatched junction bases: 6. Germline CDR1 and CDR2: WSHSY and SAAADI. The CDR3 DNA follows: TGCGCCAGCCGGGTAGCGGGGGCTTACAATGAGCAGTTCTTC. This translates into CASRVAGAYNEQFF.

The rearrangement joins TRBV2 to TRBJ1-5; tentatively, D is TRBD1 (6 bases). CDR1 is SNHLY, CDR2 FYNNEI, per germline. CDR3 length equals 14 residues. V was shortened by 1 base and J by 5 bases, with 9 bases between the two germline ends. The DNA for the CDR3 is TGTGCCAGCAGTGAAGATCAGGGGTATCAGCCCCAGCATTTT. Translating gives CASSEDQGYQPQHF.

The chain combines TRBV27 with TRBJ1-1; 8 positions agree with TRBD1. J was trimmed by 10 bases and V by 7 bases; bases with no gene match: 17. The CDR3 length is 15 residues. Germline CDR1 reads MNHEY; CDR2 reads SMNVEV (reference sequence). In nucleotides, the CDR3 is TGTGCCAGCATTCCAAAGACAGGGGCTTATGAAGTAGCTTTCTTT. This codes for CASIPKTGAYEVAFF.

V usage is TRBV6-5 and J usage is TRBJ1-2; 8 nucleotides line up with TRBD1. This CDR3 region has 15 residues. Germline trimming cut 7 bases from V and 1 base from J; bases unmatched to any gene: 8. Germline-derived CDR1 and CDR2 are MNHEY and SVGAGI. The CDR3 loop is CASNPRTGINYGYTF. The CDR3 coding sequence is TGTGCCAGCAATCCTCGGACAGGGATTAACTATGGCTACACCTTC.

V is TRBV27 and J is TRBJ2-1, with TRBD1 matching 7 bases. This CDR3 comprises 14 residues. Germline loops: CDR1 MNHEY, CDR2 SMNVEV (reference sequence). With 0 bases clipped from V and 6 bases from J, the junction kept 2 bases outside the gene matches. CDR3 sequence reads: CASSLSRQGNEQFF. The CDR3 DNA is TGTGCCAGCAGTTTATCTCGACAGGGCAATGAGCAGTTCTTC.

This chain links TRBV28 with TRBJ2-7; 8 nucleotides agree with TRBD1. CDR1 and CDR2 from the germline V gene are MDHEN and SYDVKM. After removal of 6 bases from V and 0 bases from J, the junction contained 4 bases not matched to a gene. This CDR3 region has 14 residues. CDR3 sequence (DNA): TGTGCCAGCAGCAGACAGGGGCCCTCCTACGAGCAGTACTTC. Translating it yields CASSRQGPSYEQYF.

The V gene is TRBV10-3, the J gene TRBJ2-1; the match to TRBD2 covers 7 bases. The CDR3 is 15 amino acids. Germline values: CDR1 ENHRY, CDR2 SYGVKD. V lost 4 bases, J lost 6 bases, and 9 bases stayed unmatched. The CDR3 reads CAISVTSPDFNEQFF. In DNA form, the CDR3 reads TGTGCCATCAGTGTGACTAGCCCGGATTTCAATGAGCAGTTCTTC.

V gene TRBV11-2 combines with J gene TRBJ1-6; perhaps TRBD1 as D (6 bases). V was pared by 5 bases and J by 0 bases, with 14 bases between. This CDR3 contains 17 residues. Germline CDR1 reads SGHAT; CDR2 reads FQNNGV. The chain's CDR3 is CASSATTGSSYNSPLHF. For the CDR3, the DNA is TGTGCCAGCAGCGCAACAACAGGGAGCTCCTATAATTCACCCCTCCACTTT.

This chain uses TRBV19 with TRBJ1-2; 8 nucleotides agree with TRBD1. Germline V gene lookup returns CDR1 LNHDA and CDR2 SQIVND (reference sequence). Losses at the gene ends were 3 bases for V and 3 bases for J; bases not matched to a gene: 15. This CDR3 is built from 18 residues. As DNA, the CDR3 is TGTGCCAGTAGTATCCCAGGAGCCACAGGGGGGTTGGACTATGGCTACACCTTC. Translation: CASSIPGATGGLDYGYTF.

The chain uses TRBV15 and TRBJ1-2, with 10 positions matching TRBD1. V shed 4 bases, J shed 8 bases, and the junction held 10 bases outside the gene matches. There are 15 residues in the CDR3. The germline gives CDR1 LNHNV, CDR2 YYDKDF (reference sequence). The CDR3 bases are TGTGCCACCAGCACCCGGGACAGGGGTCTTACCGGCTACACCTTC. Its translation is CATSTRDRGLTGYTF.

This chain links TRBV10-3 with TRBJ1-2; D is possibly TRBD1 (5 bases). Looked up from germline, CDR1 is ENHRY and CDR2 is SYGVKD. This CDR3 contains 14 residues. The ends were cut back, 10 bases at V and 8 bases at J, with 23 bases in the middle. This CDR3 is CATVSNLGAGGYTF. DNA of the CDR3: TGTGCCACCGTGTCTAATCTAGGGGCAGGAGGCTACACCTTC.

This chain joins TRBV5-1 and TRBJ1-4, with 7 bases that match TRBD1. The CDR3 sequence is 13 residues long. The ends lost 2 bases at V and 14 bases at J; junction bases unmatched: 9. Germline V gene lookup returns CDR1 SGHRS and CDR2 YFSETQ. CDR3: CASSLFRGSMLFF. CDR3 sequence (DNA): TGCGCCAGCAGCTTATTCAGGGGGAGTATGCTGTTTTTT.

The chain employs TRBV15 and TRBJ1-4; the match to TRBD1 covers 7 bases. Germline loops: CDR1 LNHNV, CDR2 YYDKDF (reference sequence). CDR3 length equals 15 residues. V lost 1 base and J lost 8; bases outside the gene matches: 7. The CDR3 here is CATSRAAGTAEKLFF. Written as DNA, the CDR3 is TGTGCCACCAGCAGAGCTGCTGGGACAGCCGAAAAACTGTTTTTT.

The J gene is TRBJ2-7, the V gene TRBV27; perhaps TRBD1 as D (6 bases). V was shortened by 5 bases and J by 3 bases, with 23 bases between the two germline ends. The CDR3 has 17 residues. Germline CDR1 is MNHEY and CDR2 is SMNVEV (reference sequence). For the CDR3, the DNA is TGTGCCAGCAGTCCCCTCCCAGGGGAGTTGTCTGGCTACGAGCAGTACTTC. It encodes CASSPLPGELSGYEQYF.

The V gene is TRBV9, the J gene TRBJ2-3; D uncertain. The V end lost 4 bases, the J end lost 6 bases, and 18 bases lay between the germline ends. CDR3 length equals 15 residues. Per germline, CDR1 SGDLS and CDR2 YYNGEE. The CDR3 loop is CASSSVGGDKDTQYF. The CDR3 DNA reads TGTGCCAGCAGCTCCGTAGGCGGTGATAAGGATACGCAGTATTTT.

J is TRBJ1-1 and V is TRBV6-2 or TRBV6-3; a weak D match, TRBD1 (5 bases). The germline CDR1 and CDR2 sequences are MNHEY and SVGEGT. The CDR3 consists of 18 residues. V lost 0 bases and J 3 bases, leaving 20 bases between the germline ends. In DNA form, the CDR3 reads TGTGCCAGCAGTTACTCGAGGTACGGGGGAGGTGTCTACACTGAAGCTTTCTTT. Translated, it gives CASSYSRYGGGVYTEAFF.